One and the same sample provided the 16 T cell receptor beta chains below, sequenced in a study of radiation and T cells in renal cell carcinoma. Time point described: blood 2 weeks post-SBRT. Treatment given: 15 Gy SBRT to primary tumor, nephrectomy 4 weeks later. This table comes from immunoSEQ multiplex PCR, and its TCRdb copy is limited to in-frame clones, with some not included. Of 150,000 to 190,000 clones detected, about 87% appear once; the ten largest clones hold under 15%. The starting material was blood, obtained from a patient whose treatment included radiotherapy and nephrectomy. Source of these receptors: a woman aged 45-65 years with renal cell carcinoma.

The rearrangement joins TRBV15 to TRBJ2-5, with TRBD2 matching over 10 bases. CDR3 size: 17 residues. V trimming: 1 base; J trimming: 3 bases; junction bases outside the gene matches: 8. Germline CDR1 reads LNHNV; CDR2 reads YYDKDF (reference sequence). The CDR3: CATSRGPPLAGEETQYF. CDR3 bases: TGTGCCACCAGCAGAGGCCCCCCCCTAGCGGGGGAAGAGACCCAGTACTTC.

The rearrangement joins TRBV11-2 to TRBJ1-6, with D hard to call. Per germline, CDR1 SGHAT and CDR2 FQNNGV. This CDR3 is 13 amino acids long. Between the trimmed V and J ends, which lost 6 bases and 6 bases, there was a span of 9 bases. This CDR3 is CASRPLLNSPLHF. In nucleotides, the CDR3 is TGTGCCAGCAGACCGCTCCTTAATTCACCCCTCCACTTT.

A single count supports this clone. J is TRBJ1-4 and V is TRBV6-6; 8 bases align to TRBD1. CDR1 is MNHNY, CDR2 SVGAGI, per germline (reference sequence). The CDR3 is made up of 15 amino acids. The J segment lost 6 bases and the V segment lost 4 bases, leaving 7 bases of the junction unmatched. CDR3 bases: TGTGCCAGCAGTTCCCCCGGACAGGGAGATGAAAAACTGTTTTTT. Translation: CASSSPGQGDEKLFF.

This CDR3 reads CASGLGQGNTGELFF. CDR3 sequence (DNA): TGTGCTAGTGGTTTGGGCCAGGGGAACACCGGGGAGCTGTTTTTT. The V and J genes are TRBV12-5 and TRBJ2-2; TRBD1 might be the D (5 bases). V was trimmed by 1 base and J by 1 base, leaving 7 bases between them. There are 15 residues in the CDR3. From germline, CDR1 is LGHNT and CDR2 FRNRAP.

This clone was detected only a few times. The gene calls are TRBV5-1 and TRBJ1-1, with D perhaps TRBD1 (5 bases). The CDR3 is made up of 11 amino acids. Deletions cut 5 bases from V and 7 bases from J, with 9 bases between. Germline V gene lookup returns CDR1 SGHRS and CDR2 YFSETQ. The CDR3 region has the DNA TGCGCCAGCAGTCAGGGCCTTGAAGCTTTCTTT. Translation gives CASSQGLEAFF.

The chain combines TRBV5-6 with TRBJ2-7; no firm D call. This CDR3 comprises 13 residues. Trimming pared 4 bases from V and 5 bases from J, leaving 13 bases between. CDR1 SGHDT and CDR2 YYEEEE come from the germline V gene. CDR3 protein: CASSRTRSDEQYF. The CDR3 nucleotides are TGTGCCAGCAGCCGTACACGTTCCGACGAGCAGTACTTC.

This rearrangement joins TRBV25-1 to TRBJ1-1; D possibly corresponds to TRBD1 (6 bases). The CDR3 runs to 13 residues. Germline CDR1 is MGHDK and CDR2 is SYGVNS. Between the trimmed V and J ends, which lost 6 bases and 11 bases, there was a span of 19 bases. The CDR3 nucleotides are TGTGCCAGCAGCCCCATCTCCGCCCAGGGGGCTTTCTTT. This translates into CASSPISAQGAFF. Complete variable domain (other parts from reference TRBV25-1 and TRBJ1-1): EADIYQTPRYLVIGTGKKITLECSQTMGHDKMYWYQQDPGMELHLIHYSYGVNSTEKGDLSSESTVSRIRTEHFPLTLESARPSHTSQYLCASSPISAQGAFFGQGTRLTVV.

CDR3 residues: CASSSPGQGVYEQYF. CDR3 nucleotides: TGTGCCAGCAGTTCTCCGGGACAGGGGGTATACGAGCAGTACTTC. The chain employs TRBV6-6 and TRBJ2-7; the match to TRBD1 covers 11 bases. Trimming cost V 4 bases and J 4 bases; bases outside gene matches: 6. CDR1 MNHNY and CDR2 SVGAGI come from the germline V gene (reference sequence). The length of the CDR3 is 15 residues.

This clone was picked up one time. The chain uses TRBV11-2 and TRBJ2-7, with a tentative D call TRBD2 (6 bases). The germline V gene has CDR1 SGHAT and CDR2 FQNNGV. The V end lost 4 bases, the J end lost 9 bases, and 22 bases lay between the germline ends. This CDR3 comprises 15 residues. The CDR3 loop is CASSSVDGGDLGQYF. The CDR3 coding sequence is TGTGCCAGCAGCTCTGTCGACGGGGGTGACCTGGGGCAGTACTTC.

The CDR3 here is CASSPLGYQETQYF. The CDR3 DNA follows: TGTGCCAGCAGCCCGTTAGGCTACCAAGAGACCCAGTACTTC. The chain combines TRBV7-2 with TRBJ2-5; D unclear. Germline CDR1 reads SGHTA; CDR2 reads FQGNSA. Trimming left V 5 bases short and J 0 bases short, with 10 bases between. This CDR3 contains 14 residues.

J is TRBJ1-1 and V is TRBV18, with no clear D. Trimming took 6 bases from V and 1 from J, leaving 12 bases between them. This CDR3 has 14 amino acids. Germline CDR1 is KGHSH and CDR2 is LQKENI. The DNA of the CDR3 is TGTGCCAGCTCCCCCAACTGGGGGAACACTGAAGCTTTCTTT. Encoded protein: CASSPNWGNTEAFF. The whole variable domain, filled in from reference TRBV18 and TRBJ1-1, reads NAGVMQNPRHLVRRRGQEARLRCSPMKGHSHVYWYRQLPEEGLKFMVYLQKENIIDESGMPKERFSAEFPKEGPSILRIQQVVRGDSAAYFCASSPNWGNTEAFFGQGTRLTVV.

The rearrangement links TRBV18 to TRBJ1-2, with TRBD1 identical over 9 bases. Per the germline V gene, CDR1 is KGHSH and CDR2 is LQKENI. This CDR3 is 13 amino acids long. V shed 6 bases and J 6 bases; nucleotides not matched to a gene: 5. The CDR3 is CASSGGTGHGYTF. For the CDR3, the DNA is TGTGCCAGCTCGGGGGGGACAGGGCATGGCTACACCTTC.

This chain joins TRBV5-1 and TRBJ2-6, with 7 positions matching TRBD1. The junction had 9 bases not matched to a gene; V was cut back by 3 bases and J by 0 bases. The CDR3 runs to 18 residues. CDR1 and CDR2 (germline): SGHRS, YFSETQ. Here the CDR3 DNA reads TGCGCCAGCAGCTCAAGGACAGGAACAAGCTCTGGGGCCAACGTCCTGACTTTC. Translated: CASSSRTGTSSGANVLTF. Looking up the rest from reference TRBV5-1 and TRBJ2-6 gives the full variable domain: KAGVTQTPRYLIKTRGQQVTLSCSPISGHRSVSWYQQTPGQGLQFLFEYFSETQRNKGNFPGRFSGRQFSNSRSEMNVSTLELGDSALYLCASSSRTGTSSGANVLTFGAGSRLTVL.

The genes are TRBV5-6 and TRBJ2-5, with 9 nucleotides matching TRBD1. The germline V gene encodes CDR1 SGHDT and CDR2 YYEEEE. After removal of 6 bases from V and 2 bases from J, the junction contained 8 bases not matched to a gene. The CDR3 sequence is 15 residues long. This chain's CDR3 is CASNDRDRVQETQYF. The CDR3 nucleotides are TGTGCCAGCAATGACAGGGACAGGGTGCAAGAGACCCAGTACTTC.

This clone turned up a few times. The rearrangement uses TRBV6-1 and TRBJ1-5; 8 bases map to TRBD1. The CDR3 is made up of 19 amino acids. The germline V gene has CDR1 MNHNS and CDR2 SASEGT. Losses at the gene ends were 4 bases for V and 9 bases for J; bases not matched to a gene: 23. As DNA, the CDR3 is TGTGCCAGCAGTGTACGTCAGCCGACTGACGACAGGGGAGATTGGCCCCAGCATTTT. Residues: CASSVRQPTDDRGDWPQHF.

The genes are TRBV7-3 and TRBJ2-2, with D possibly being TRBD2 (6 bases). The CDR3 totals 16 residues. Germline V gene data show CDR1 as SGHTA and CDR2 as FQGTGA. V was clipped by 3 bases and J by 4 bases, with 15 bases between them. In DNA form, the CDR3 reads TGTGCCAGCAGCTTTAATGGAGGGAAGATCACCGGGGAGCTGTTTTTT. Translated, it gives CASSFNGGKITGELFF. The complete variable domain, with remaining parts taken from reference TRBV7-3 and TRBJ2-2, reads GAGVSQTPSNKVTEKGKYVELRCDPISGHTALYWYRQSLGQGPEFLIYFQGTGAADDSGLPNDRFFAVRPEGSVSTLKIQRTERGDSAVYLCASSFNGGKITGELFFGEGSRLTVL.